These T cell receptor beta chains were read from a single sample in a study of cytomegalovirus exposure and HLA in healthy donors. Measured with immunoSEQ multiplex PCR; TCRdb has only the in-frame clones, and not every one. The sample holds 200,000 to 250,000 clones; approximately 82% are singletons and the top ten take approximately 10%. The sample was PBMCs. All receptors derive from a woman aged 45-65 years in good health and CMV-seropositive. CDR3s leave out the opening cysteine and the closing phenylalanine or tryptophan. A row's size may be missing; if present it is once, few, many or a size class.

clone_size j_call v_call cdr3_aa
- TRBJ2-7 TRBV19 ATMGQVVQY
- TRBJ2-5 TRBV10-3 AISATGRGGAETQY
- TRBJ1-5 TRBV7-8 AIGPRGLVGNQPQH
- TRBJ2-1 TRBV6-6 ASAVPRGSGDEQF
- TRBJ1-4 TRBV7-8 ASKPGQAFLSNEKLF
- TRBJ2-2 TRBV6-6 ASSYGGSNTGELF
- TRBJ2-7 TRBV7-9 ASSPRDSSYEQY
- TRBJ2-2 TRBV4-1 ASTPPGAGTGELF
few TRBJ1-2 TRBV5-6 ASSLIGQAIYGYT
- TRBJ2-7 TRBV2 ASKWGQGGNEQY
- TRBJ2-7 TRBV18 ASSPSATSGSSYEQY
few TRBJ1-1 TRBV6-6 ASSSGTGGTEAF
once TRBJ1-1 TRBV7-2 ASSFRTGGTEAF
- TRBJ1-4 TRBV7-9 ASLGGGAIEKLF
- TRBJ2-5 TRBV5-1 ASSVQGAQETQY
- TRBJ2-7 TRBV7-8 ASSASPGENYEQY
- TRBJ2-1 TRBV7-3 ASSPGTSGGGNEQF